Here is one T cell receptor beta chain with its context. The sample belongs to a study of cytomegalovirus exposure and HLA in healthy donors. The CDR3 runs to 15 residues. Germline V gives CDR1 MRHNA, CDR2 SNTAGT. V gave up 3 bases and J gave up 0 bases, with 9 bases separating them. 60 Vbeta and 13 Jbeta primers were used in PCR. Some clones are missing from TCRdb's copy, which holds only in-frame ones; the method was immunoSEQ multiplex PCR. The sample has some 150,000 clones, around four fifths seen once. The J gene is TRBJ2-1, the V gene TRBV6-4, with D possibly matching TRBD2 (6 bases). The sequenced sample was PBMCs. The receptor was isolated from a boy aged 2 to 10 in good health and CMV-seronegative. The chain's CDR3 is CASSESGGSYNEQFF. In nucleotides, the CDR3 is TGTGCCAGCAGTGAGTCCGGGGGCTCCTACAATGAGCAGTTCTTC.